This paragraph reports one T cell receptor (beta chain). Antigen unknown. This CDR3 contains 14 residues. Germline trimming cut 3 bases from V and 0 bases from J; bases unmatched to any gene: 2. Per germline, CDR1 SGHTA and CDR2 FQGNSA. Profiled with immunoSEQ multiplex PCR; TCRdb holds only in-frame clones, not every one. Of some 97,000 clones listed, about 87% were seen once; the top ten hold about 1.7%. This entry belongs to a study of T cell responses to AZD1222 COVID-19 vaccine. As for the study in general: Analyses pooled second doses at about 4 or about 12 weeks. Study-level findings and limits: The study reported that nearly half of spike-specific TCRs target unmutated variant regions.

The sequence came from an adult in good health. This material consisted of peripheral blood, taken on day 0 of AZD1222 vaccination. V is TRBV7-2 and J is TRBJ2-7; TRBD1 agrees at 7 bases. The CDR3 loop reads CASSFDRDSYEQYF. DNA for the CDR3: TGTGCCAGCAGCTTCGACAGGGACTCCTACGAGCAGTACTTC. Full variable domain (missing parts from reference TRBV7-2 and TRBJ2-7): GAGVSQSPSNKVTEKGKDVELRCDPISGHTALYWYRQSLGQGLEFLIYFQGNSAPDKSGLPSDRFSAERTGGSVSTLTIQRTQQEDSAVYLCASSFDRDSYEQYFGPGTRLTVT.